Below, 9 T cell receptor beta chains from the same sample are listed, as sequenced in a study of early T cells in non-severe SARS-CoV-2 infection. One entry per CDR3 protein results from TCRdb running MiXCR on the 5' RACE reads. Of 98,000 or so distinct CDR3 sequences in the sample, about 12% are singletons; the top ten hold 3% to 3.5%. The material sequenced was whole blood. Receptors originate from an adult who was a healthcare worker with PCR-confirmed SARS-CoV-2 infection or an uninfected control (not recorded which).

At least ten counts were recorded for this clonotype. This chain joins TRBV7-9 and TRBJ1-2; D remains unclear. Trimming removed 3 bases at V and 3 bases at J, with 11 bases between. This CDR3 region has 14 residues. Germline lookup yields CDR1 SEHNR and CDR2 FQNEAQ (reference sequence). The chain's CDR3 is CASSLSRADYGYTF. The CDR3 DNA reads TGTGCCAGCAGCTTGTCCCGGGCGGACTATGGCTACACCTTC.

The V and J genes are TRBV19 and TRBJ2-5, with 9 bases that match TRBD2. The V gene's germline CDR1 is LNHDA and CDR2 SQIVND (reference sequence). The CDR3 is 13 residues long. With 7 bases clipped from V and 8 bases from J, the junction kept 8 bases outside the gene matches. The CDR3 loop reads CASTPSGGNTQYF. The DNA for the CDR3 is TGTGCCAGTACCCCCAGCGGGGGGAACACCCAGTACTTC.

This clonotype was detected many times. The chain carries TRBV28 and TRBJ2-7, with 8 bases lining up with TRBD1. The CDR3 consists of 18 residues. Trimming removed 4 bases from V and 0 bases from J; junction bases left unmatched: 14. Germline loops: CDR1 MDHEN, CDR2 SYDVKM. CDR3 loop: CASSSPPGDRRGSYEQYF. The DNA for the CDR3 is TGTGCCAGCAGTTCTCCTCCGGGGGACAGGAGGGGCTCCTACGAGCAGTACTTC.

This clonotype has ten or more counts. The rearrangement uses TRBV3-1 and TRBJ1-5; maybe TRBD1 (5 bases). Germline V CDR1 and CDR2: LGHDT, YNNKEL (reference sequence). Trimming cost V 1 base and J 1 base, with 11 bases left between them. The CDR3 length is 16 residues. CDR3: CASSQGSQGSNQPQHF. The CDR3 bases are TGTGCCAGCAGCCAAGGTAGCCAGGGAAGCAATCAGCCCCAGCATTTT. Full variable domain (remainder filled in from reference TRBV3-1 and TRBJ1-5): DTAVSQTPKYLVTQMGNDKSIKCEQNLGHDTMYWYKQDSKKFLKIMFSYNNKELIINETVPNRFSPKSPDKAHLNLHINSLELGDSAVYFCASSQGSQGSNQPQHFGDGTRLSIL.

This clonotype was found a few times. This chain uses TRBV14 with TRBJ1-1; 8 positions match TRBD1. V dropped 5 bases and J dropped 5; count of bases not matched to a gene: 7. Germline V gene data show CDR1 as SGHDN and CDR2 as FVKESK. CDR3 length equals 14 residues. The CDR3 here is CASSGQGAWTEAFF. CDR3 coding DNA: TGTGCCAGCAGCGGGCAGGGGGCCTGGACTGAAGCTTTCTTT.

On this clonotype: Since a much larger clone is just one base distant, this may be a read error. The chain is built from TRBV7-9 and TRBJ2-3, with 12 bases fitting TRBD2. V dropped 5 bases and J dropped 0; count of bases not matched to a gene: 9. This CDR3 spans 18 amino acids. Germline values: CDR1 SEHNR, CDR2 FQNEAQ (reference sequence). The CDR3, as DNA: TGTGCCAGCAGCATGTCGGGACTAGCGGGTGAGAGCACAGATACGCAGTATTTT. This translates into CASSMSGLAGESTDTQYF.

This clonotype was detected many times. The chain combines TRBV7-2 with TRBJ2-3; 12 nucleotides agree with TRBD2. The V and J ends lost 2 bases and 0 bases, in that order; junction bases with no gene match: 3. The germline V gene encodes CDR1 SGHTA and CDR2 FQGNSA. The CDR3 spans 17 residues. CDR3 nucleotides: TGTGCCAGCAGCTTAACCGGGACTAGCGGGAGCACAGATACGCAGTATTTT. Translating gives CASSLTGTSGSTDTQYF.

In this sample, this clonotype turned up many times. The chain recombines TRBV27 with TRBJ2-7, with TRBD2 matching 11 bases. The CDR3 length is 15 residues. The V gene end was trimmed by 5 bases and the J gene end by 2 bases; junction bases not matched to a gene: 5. CDR1 and CDR2 (germline): MNHEY, SMNVEV (reference sequence). CDR3 in amino acids: CASSPRLAGTYEQYF. The DNA of the CDR3 is TGTGCCAGCAGTCCTAGACTAGCGGGGACCTACGAGCAGTACTTC.

The table lists this clonotype with a few counts. The rearrangement joins TRBV30 to TRBJ1-1; D gene unclear. Germline V gives CDR1 GTSNPN, CDR2 SVGIG (reference sequence). This CDR3 region has 13 residues. V lost 3 bases and J lost 1, with 9 bases in between. The CDR3 here is CAWSEDANTEAFF. DNA for the CDR3: TGTGCCTGGAGCGAGGACGCGAACACTGAAGCTTTCTTT.